Shown below are 4 T cell receptor beta chains from a single sample sequenced in a study of T cell responses to AZD1222 COVID-19 vaccine. Sequencing was performed with immunoSEQ multiplex PCR; in TCRdb, only in-frame clones are kept and a portion is missing. The sample has under 200,000 clones, almost 95% seen once. Source: peripheral blood, taken on day 0 of AZD1222 vaccination. These receptors were taken from an adult in good health.

The rearrangement uses TRBV5-4 and TRBJ1-2; TRBD1 might be the D (6 bases). The CDR3 length is 15 residues. Germline assignment: CDR1 SGHNT and CDR2 YYREEE (reference sequence). Trimming stripped 1 base from V and 8 bases from J, with 18 bases between. CDR3 protein: CASSLIGPAGEGYTF. DNA for the CDR3: TGTGCCAGCAGCTTGATCGGTCCGGCAGGGGAAGGCTACACCTTC.

The rearrangement uses TRBV6-5 and TRBJ1-2, with 8 nucleotides matching TRBD1. V dropped 6 bases and J dropped 8; count of bases not matched to a gene: 11. The CDR3 length is 14 residues. From germline, CDR1 is MNHEY and CDR2 SVGAGI. DNA for the CDR3: TGTGCCAGCAGGTACCTTGGACAGGGTGTGGGCTACACCTTC. This codes for CASRYLGQGVGYTF.

The rearrangement joins TRBV5-1 to TRBJ1-1; 7 bases match TRBD1. In germline, CDR1 is SGHRS, CDR2 YFSETQ. CDR3 length: 14 residues. Trimming cost V 4 bases and J 1 base; bases outside gene matches: 4. The CDR3 coding sequence is TGCGCCAGCAGCCTAGACAGGGCGAACACTGAAGCTTTCTTT. Translated: CASSLDRANTEAFF.

This sequence joins TRBV9 and TRBJ1-1, with a possible D match to TRBD1 (5 bases). Germline CDR1 and CDR2: SGDLS and YYNGEE. This CDR3 has 15 amino acids. The V and J ends lost 4 bases and 4 bases respectively, with 17 bases between them. The CDR3: CASSLQTNRGTEAFF. The DNA for the CDR3 is TGTGCCAGCAGCCTCCAGACAAATAGGGGCACTGAAGCTTTCTTT.